The source of this T cell receptor beta chain is a study of response to subunit inactivated influenza vaccine (dated by TCRdb to about 2018). Broadly, across the study: The study used deep quantitative T cell receptor repertoire profiling to track responses to a trivalent subunit inactivated influenza vaccine. Broader findings and caveats from the paper: The authors suggested that each seasonal influenza vaccination may recruit only a limited number of new T cells.

Library method: RT-PCR. The instrument given in TCRdb is Illumina HiSeq 2500. TCRdb passed the public sequencing reads through fastp at Q25 and MiXCR, retaining productive beta sequences. Each record represents a unique CDR3 protein, reported with the most common genes and DNA among its rows. The sample table records about 650,000 distinct CDR3 sequences; more than 15% of these occur just once. In total, the top ten clones hold roughly 11% of the sample. As for this clonotype: Its antigen remains unidentified. No much larger clonotype is one base removed from it; base qualities were not supplied.

The germline V gene sets CDR1 to MGHDK and CDR2 to SYGVNS. Taken from cysteine to phenylalanine, the CDR3 has 11 residues. The DNA shown is the 33-base CDR3, in frame from base 1. V is pared back by 4 bases and J by 7 bases, with 4 bases lying between the germline termini. This TCR derives from a man aged 45 to 65 who received an inactivated influenza vaccine. Donor details come from another sample of the same person, matched by shared clones. Source: PBMCs from blood, taken 11 to 12 days after vaccination. The rearrangement combines TRBV25-1 with TRBJ1-4, with no D gene named confidently. DNA sequence: TGTGCCAGCAGTGGGCGTGAAAAACTGTTTTTT. This encodes CASSGREKLFF. The full variable domain, with segments outside the CDR3 supplied by the reference TRBV25-1 and TRBJ1-4 proteins, appears as EADIYQTPRYLVIGTGKKITLECSQTMGHDKMYWYQQDPGMELHLIHYSYGVNSTEKGDLSSESTVSRIRTEHFPLTLESARPSHTSQYLCASSGREKLFFGSGTQLSVL.